The 30 T cell receptor beta chains reported below all come from one sample, sequenced in a study of early T cells in non-severe SARS-CoV-2 infection. TCRdb re-analysed the 5' RACE reads in MiXCR, keeping a single row per CDR3 protein. This sample has 64,000 or so distinct CDR3 sequences, with around 11% found just once. Sequencing was performed on whole blood, taken at baseline. All receptors come from an adult who was a healthcare worker with PCR-confirmed SARS-CoV-2 infection or an uninfected control (not recorded which).

This clonotype was counted at least ten times. The rearrangement links TRBV7-9 to TRBJ2-2; the D is unclear. Trimming removed 2 bases from V and 6 bases from J, with 7 bases in between. There are 13 residues in the CDR3. CDR1 is SEHNR and CDR2 is FQNEAQ in the germline V gene (reference sequence). CDR3 nucleotide sequence: TGTGCCAGCAGCTTATGGGGTTCCGGGGAGCTGTTTTTT. The encoded protein is CASSLWGSGELFF.

V is TRBV2 and J is TRBJ2-2, with D perhaps being TRBD1 or TRBD2 (7 bases each). Germline V gives CDR1 SNHLY, CDR2 FYNNEI. Trimming took 7 bases from V and 2 from J, leaving 17 bases between them. The CDR3 spans 16 residues. The CDR3 nucleotides are TGTGCCAGCACCCAGGGGGGGTCAGTTAACACCGGGGAGCTGTTTTTT. Its protein product is CASTQGGSVNTGELFF.

This clonotype was recorded a few times. This chain links TRBV18 with TRBJ2-7; D is possibly TRBD1 (6 bases). V was shortened by 6 bases and J by 4 bases, with 19 bases between the two germline ends. CDR3 size: 15 residues. Germline V gene sequence: CDR1 KGHSH, CDR2 LQKENI. CDR3 region: CASSYTGSGPYEQYF. The CDR3 DNA reads TGTGCCAGCTCTTACACAGGGTCGGGGCCTTACGAGCAGTACTTC.

This clonotype was seen only a few times. The chain is built from TRBV7-2 and TRBJ2-7, with 11 bases lining up with TRBD1. This CDR3 spans 15 amino acids. Germline V gene lookup returns CDR1 SGHTA and CDR2 FQGNSA. After removal of 5 bases from V and 5 bases from J, the junction contained 8 bases not matched to a gene. CDR3 DNA: TGTGCCAGCAGCCCGGACAGGGGGCGGTTTGACGAGCAGTACTTC. This encodes CASSPDRGRFDEQYF. The whole variable domain, filled in from reference TRBV7-2 and TRBJ2-7, reads GAGVSQSPSNKVTEKGKDVELRCDPISGHTALYWYRQSLGQGLEFLIYFQGNSAPDKSGLPSDRFSAERTGGSVSTLTIQRTQQEDSAVYLCASSPDRGRFDEQYFGPGTRLTVT.

The chain combines TRBV7-9 with TRBJ1-1; D is uncertain. The germline V and J ends were trimmed by 6 bases and 1 base, with 15 bases remaining between them. Germline CDR1 reads SEHNR; CDR2 reads FQNEAQ (reference sequence). The CDR3 runs 15 residues. The CDR3: CASSSPVGRNTEAFF. The CDR3 DNA reads as TGTGCCAGCAGTTCCCCGGTGGGGAGGAACACTGAAGCTTTCTTT. Looking up the rest from reference TRBV7-9 and TRBJ1-1 gives the full variable domain: DTGVSQNPRHKITKRGQNVTFRCDPISEHNRLYWYRQTLGQGPEFLTYFQNEAQLEKSRLLSDRFSAERPKGSFSTLEIQRTEQGDSAMYLCASSSPVGRNTEAFFGQGTRLTVV.

The chain has TRBV12-3 or TRBV12-4 and TRBJ2-5; D gene unclear. Between the trimmed V and J ends, which lost 3 bases and 5 bases, there was a span of 10 bases. This CDR3 spans 13 amino acids. The CDR3 region is CASSFSMAETQYF. DNA for the CDR3: TGTGCCAGCAGTTTTAGCATGGCGGAGACCCAGTACTTC.

The chain has TRBV24-1 and TRBJ1-2, with D unresolved. V was cut by 3 bases and J by 6 bases, with 7 bases left in between. CDR1 is KGHDR and CDR2 is SFDVKD in the germline V gene. This CDR3 contains 12 residues. This CDR3 reads CATSDTGNGYTF. CDR3 sequence (DNA): TGTGCCACCAGTGATACGGGAAATGGCTACACCTTC.

The chain carries TRBV11-3 and TRBJ2-2; the D is unclear. CDR3 size: 16 residues. Trimming took 5 bases from V and 4 from J, leaving 17 bases between them. CDR1 and CDR2 (germline): SGHNT, YENEEA. The CDR3 DNA sequence: TGTGCCAGCAGCCCCAGGATAGGGCCCCGCACCGGGGAGCTGTTTTTT. Its protein product is CASSPRIGPRTGELFF.

This clonotype was seen at least ten times. The chain employs TRBV4-3 and TRBJ2-3; 16 bases line up with TRBD2. Germline V lookup: CDR1 LGHNA, CDR2 YSLEER. V shed 2 bases and J 5 bases; nucleotides not matched to a gene: 10. There are 19 residues in the CDR3. As DNA, the CDR3 is TGCGCCAGCAGCCAATTCTCCGGGACTAGCGGGGGGGCGAAAGATACGCAGTATTTT. Protein: CASSQFSGTSGGAKDTQYF.

The chain combines TRBV4-3 with TRBJ2-5; 10 bases map to TRBD2. The CDR3 spans 16 residues. V was clipped by 4 bases and J by 3 bases; unmatched bases: 8. Germline V gene data show CDR1 as LGHNA and CDR2 as YSLEER. The CDR3, as DNA: TGCGCCAGCAGCCTTGATCTAGCGGGGGAGAAAGAGACCCAGTACTTC. Its translation: CASSLDLAGEKETQYF.

The chain employs TRBV7-2 and TRBJ1-5, with unresolved D. Germline V gene sequence: CDR1 SGHTA, CDR2 FQGNSA. The CDR3 runs 12 residues. V was cut by 5 bases and J by 9 bases, with 11 bases left in between. CDR3 in amino acids: CASSMAAGPQHF. Here the CDR3 DNA reads TGTGCCAGCAGCATGGCGGCAGGGCCCCAGCATTTT. The whole variable domain, remainder taken from reference TRBV7-2 and TRBJ1-5, is GAGVSQSPSNKVTEKGKDVELRCDPISGHTALYWYRQSLGQGLEFLIYFQGNSAPDKSGLPSDRFSAERTGGSVSTLTIQRTQQEDSAVYLCASSMAAGPQHFGDGTRLSIL.

This clonotype was seen a handful of times. The rearrangement links TRBV7-3 to TRBJ1-2; TRBD1 agrees at 8 bases. This CDR3 comprises 14 residues. V shed 5 bases, J shed 2 bases, and the junction held 4 bases outside the gene matches. Looked up from germline, CDR1 is SGHTA and CDR2 is FQGTGA. The CDR3 reads CASSPSGGNYGYTF. For the CDR3, the DNA is TGTGCCAGCAGCCCATCAGGGGGCAACTATGGCTACACCTTC. Looking up the rest from reference TRBV7-3 and TRBJ1-2 gives the full variable domain: GAGVSQTPSNKVTEKGKYVELRCDPISGHTALYWYRQSLGQGPEFLIYFQGTGAADDSGLPNDRFFAVRPEGSVSTLKIQRTERGDSAVYLCASSPSGGNYGYTFGSGTRLTVV.

This clonotype was counted a few times. The genes are TRBV7-9 and TRBJ1-1; 7 nucleotides line up with TRBD1. The V and J ends lost 0 bases and 0 bases, in that order; junction bases with no gene match: 1. The germline V gene has CDR1 SEHNR and CDR2 FQNEAQ (reference sequence). This CDR3 region has 15 residues. Here the CDR3 DNA reads TGTGCCAGCAGCTTAGCGACAGGGTTGAACACTGAAGCTTTCTTT. Its translation: CASSLATGLNTEAFF.

The chain uses TRBV29-1 and TRBJ1-1; D possibly corresponds to TRBD1 (5 bases). Germline V gene sequence: CDR1 SQVTM, CDR2 ANQGSEA. The CDR3 contains 15 residues. V gave up 7 bases and J gave up 1 base, with 19 bases separating them. CDR3 loop: CSGGNWRQTNTEAFF. The CDR3 bases are TGCAGCGGTGGAAACTGGAGACAGACGAACACTGAAGCTTTCTTT. Supplemented by reference TRBV29-1 and TRBJ1-1, the full variable domain reads SAVISQKPSRDICQRGTSLTIQCQVDSQVTMMFWYRQQPGQSLTLIATANQGSEATYESGFVIDKFPISRPNLTFSTLTVSNMSPEDSSIYLCSGGNWRQTNTEAFFGQGTRLTVV.

The chain carries TRBV19 and TRBJ2-3; D remains ambiguous. This CDR3 is 16 amino acids long. The V end lost 2 bases, the J end lost 1 base, and 13 bases lay between the germline ends. Germline CDR1 and CDR2: LNHDA and SQIVND (reference sequence). The CDR3 DNA reads TGTGCCAGTAGTATACGGGCGGCTGGCGGCACAGATACGCAGTATTTT. Amino acids: CASSIRAAGGTDTQYF.

Regarding this clonotype: A much larger clone is a single base away; this may be a read error. The chain employs TRBV6-1 and TRBJ1-4, with a weak D call TRBD1 (5 bases). The CDR3 extends over 12 amino acids. V lost 11 bases and J 13 bases, leaving 20 bases between the germline ends. Per the germline V gene, CDR1 is MNHNS and CDR2 is SASEGT. The CDR3: CAGKPTRDGLFF. The CDR3 nucleotides read TGTGCCGGCAAGCCTACGCGGGACGGACTGTTTTTT.

This clonotype was counted ten times or more. The chain couples TRBV11-2 to TRBJ2-1; D might be TRBD2 (5 bases). CDR3 length: 17 residues. V lost 5 bases and J 0 bases, leaving 17 bases between the germline ends. The V gene's germline CDR1 is SGHAT and CDR2 FQNNGV. The CDR3 DNA reads as TGTGCCAGCAGCAAACCCCGGACTGCTAGCTCCTACAATGAGCAGTTCTTC. Protein product: CASSKPRTASSYNEQFF. The full variable domain, rest sourced from reference TRBV11-2 and TRBJ2-1, is EAGVAQSPRYKIIEKRQSVAFWCNPISGHATLYWYQQILGQGPKLLIQFQNNGVVDDSQLPKDRFSAERLKGVDSTLKIQPAKLEDSAVYLCASSKPRTASSYNEQFFGPGTRLTVL.

The chain is built from TRBV18 and TRBJ2-2; TRBD1 might be the D (5 bases). Between the trimmed V and J ends, which lost 3 bases and 7 bases, there was a span of 9 bases. The germline CDR1 and CDR2 sequences are KGHSH and LQKENI. The CDR3 totals 13 residues. In DNA form, the CDR3 reads TGTGCCAGCTCACCGAGAAGGGGCGGGGAGCTGTTTTTT. Its translation: CASSPRRGGELFF.

CDR3 protein: CSARGEGTSGSTDTQYF. The CDR3 coding sequence is TGCAGTGCTAGAGGTGAAGGGACTAGCGGGAGCACAGATACGCAGTATTTT. The V call is TRBV20-1, the J call TRBJ2-3; 12 bases map to TRBD2. The V gene end was trimmed by 1 base and the J gene end by 0 bases; junction bases not matched to a gene: 5. Germline V CDR1 and CDR2: DFQATT, SNEGSKA (reference sequence). CDR3 length: 17 residues.

The sample holds a few counts of this clonotype. The V and J genes are TRBV11-3 and TRBJ1-1; 7 positions agree with TRBD1. The germline CDR1 and CDR2 sequences are SGHNT and YENEEA. The ends lost 5 bases at V and 2 bases at J; junction bases unmatched: 11. The CDR3 is made up of 16 amino acids. CDR3 residues: CASSHSPRQGNTEAFF. Written as DNA, the CDR3 is TGTGCCAGCAGCCATAGCCCCAGACAGGGAAACACTGAAGCTTTCTTT.

J is TRBJ2-3 and V is TRBV7-2; 9 nucleotides match TRBD1. Germline trimming cut 4 bases from V and 4 bases from J; bases unmatched to any gene: 6. CDR3 length equals 15 residues. Germline CDR1 SGHTA, CDR2 FQGNSA. Here the CDR3 reads CASSSQGARADTQYF. The CDR3 DNA reads TGTGCCAGCAGCTCACAGGGGGCGCGCGCAGATACGCAGTATTTT.

The chain uses TRBV30 and TRBJ2-7, with D unresolved. Between the trimmed V and J ends, which lost 1 base and 2 bases, there was a span of 12 bases. Looked up from germline, CDR1 is GTSNPN and CDR2 is SVGIG (reference sequence). The CDR3 is 14 residues long. Written as DNA, the CDR3 is TGTGCCTGGAGTGCTAAAGGGCCTACCTACGAGCAGTACTTC. It yields the protein CAWSAKGPTYEQYF.

The chain uses TRBV6-5 and TRBJ2-7; D may correspond to TRBD1 or TRBD2 (6 bases each). There are 15 residues in the CDR3. Deletions cut 5 bases from V and 5 bases from J, with 19 bases between. Germline CDR1 reads MNHEY; CDR2 reads SVGAGI. CDR3 in amino acids: CASSDRGPGVNEQYF. The CDR3 DNA sequence: TGTGCCAGCAGTGACCGGGGGCCGGGCGTGAACGAGCAGTACTTC.

The rearrangement uses TRBV29-1 and TRBJ2-2; 7 bases match TRBD1. The CDR3 loop spans 14 amino acids. Germline trimming cut 6 bases from V and 6 bases from J; bases unmatched to any gene: 10. CDR1 is SQVTM, CDR2 ANQGSEA, per germline. The CDR3 DNA reads as TGCAGCGTCAACTACGGGACAGTTGCCGGGGAGCTGTTTTTT. This sequence encodes CSVNYGTVAGELFF.

The chain joins TRBV6-5 to TRBJ1-2; 8 nucleotides match TRBD1. CDR3 length: 14 amino acids. The trim removed 2 bases at V and 8 bases at J, leaving 7 bases unmatched. CDR1 and CDR2 (germline): MNHEY, SVGAGI. CDR3 in amino acids: CASSYAGTGSGYTF. CDR3 nucleotides: TGTGCCAGCAGTTACGCCGGGACAGGCAGCGGCTACACCTTC.

This clonotype was seen only a few times. J is TRBJ1-2 and V is TRBV18, with D uncertain. Germline V gene lookup returns CDR1 KGHSH and CDR2 LQKENI. V was cut by 3 bases and J by 4 bases, with 3 bases left in between. The length of the CDR3 is 11 residues. The CDR3 region has the DNA TGTGCCAGCTCACCCGGCTATGGCTACACCTTC. Protein: CASSPGYGYTF.

The genes are TRBV10-2 and TRBJ2-3; 8 positions match TRBD2. The CDR3 is 15 amino acids. The V gene's germline CDR1 is WSHSY and CDR2 SAAADI. Trimming removed 5 bases from V and 1 base from J; junction bases left unmatched: 5. The CDR3 sequence: CASSFSGGRTDTQYF. DNA for the CDR3: TGCGCCAGCAGTTTCAGCGGGGGCCGCACAGATACGCAGTATTTT.

V and J are TRBV19 and TRBJ2-3, with D tentatively TRBD2 (5 bases). In germline, CDR1 is LNHDA, CDR2 SQIVND (reference sequence). The ends were cut back, 4 bases at V and 0 bases at J, with 20 bases in the middle. CDR3 length: 18 amino acids. CDR3 amino acids: CASSTPLGRASSTDTQYF. The CDR3 nucleotides are TGTGCCAGTAGTACCCCCCTCGGGCGGGCCTCTAGCACAGATACGCAGTATTTT.

This clonotype occurred a few times. The CDR3 sequence: CASSLAQGASTEAFF. The CDR3 nucleotides read TGTGCCAGCAGCTTAGCGCAGGGGGCGAGCACTGAAGCTTTCTTT. The V gene is TRBV7-2, the J gene TRBJ1-1; 8 bases align to TRBD1. The V gene end was trimmed by 0 bases and the J gene end by 4 bases; junction bases not matched to a gene: 4. The CDR3 has 15 amino acids. Germline CDR1 SGHTA, CDR2 FQGNSA.

J is TRBJ2-3 and V is TRBV6-2 or TRBV6-3; D is undetermined. The CDR3 is made up of 12 amino acids. Germline V gene lookup returns CDR1 MNHEY and CDR2 SVGEGT. Trimming took 6 bases from V and 3 from J, leaving 7 bases between them. This CDR3 reads CASSSITDTQYF. The DNA of the CDR3 is TGTGCCAGCAGCTCGATAACAGATACGCAGTATTTT.